The clone carrying this T cell receptor (beta chain) was detected only a few times. V gave up 4 bases and J gave up 7 bases, with 8 bases separating them. The germline gives CDR1 SNHLY, CDR2 FYNNEI. The CDR3 spans 12 residues. MiXCR, applied by TCRdb to the RT-PCR reads, yields one record per CDR3 protein. This table holds about 540,000 distinct CDR3 sequences, 20% to 25% found once. This entry comes from a study of response to subunit inactivated influenza vaccine. The same data also contributed to another study, on T cells expressing NK-cell markers. That paper notes: In generating TCR beta cDNA, 5'RACE template switching with UMIs was used. It was sorted CD3+CD56-NKG2C+, CD3+CD56+NKG2C- and CD3+CD56+NKG2C+ T cells that provided the TCR beta repertoires. Sorting in several experiments was restricted by an anti-gamma-delta TCR antibody to alpha-beta TCR T cells. Of the CD8+ T cell pool in roughly six donors, roughly 1.0-7.5% was accounted for by dominant NKG2C+ clonotypes. The leading position in the CD3+CD56-NKG2C+ fraction of a few donors also went to these clonotypes.

The material was CD4+ T cells sorted from PBMCs, obtained 11 to 12 days after vaccination. V and J are TRBV2 and TRBJ2-4; D is ambiguous. This clonotype was sampled from a man aged 45-65 years who received an inactivated influenza vaccine. CDR3 nucleotides: TGTGCCAGCAGTGTAGAGAGGAACATTCAGTACTTC. Its protein is CASSVERNIQYF.